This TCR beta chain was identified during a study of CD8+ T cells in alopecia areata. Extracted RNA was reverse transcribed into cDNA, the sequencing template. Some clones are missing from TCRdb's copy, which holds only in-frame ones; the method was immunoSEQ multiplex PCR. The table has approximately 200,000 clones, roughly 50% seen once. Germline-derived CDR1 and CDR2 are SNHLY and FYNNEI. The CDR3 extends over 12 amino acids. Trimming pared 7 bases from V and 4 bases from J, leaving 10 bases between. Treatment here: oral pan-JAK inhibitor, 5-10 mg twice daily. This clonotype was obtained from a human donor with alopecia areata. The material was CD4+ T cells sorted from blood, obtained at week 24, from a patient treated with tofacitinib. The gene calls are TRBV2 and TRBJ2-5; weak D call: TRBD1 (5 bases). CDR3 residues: CASIREGETQYF. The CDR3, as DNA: TGTGCCAGCATCAGGGAAGGAGAGACCCAGTACTTC.